This entry lists 14 T cell receptor beta chains sequenced from one sample in a study of tumor-infiltrating lymphocytes in primary liver carcinoma. It was from roughly 20-30 mg of unsorted bulk tissue that RNA and DNA were co-extracted. TCR beta cDNA came from about 470 ng total RNA, primed with a constant-region primer. It was through three nested multiplex PCR rounds of slightly modified ARM-PCR that TCR beta libraries arose. A C-beta reverse primer and TRBV1-TRBV30 forward primers served in each of the first two PCR rounds, at approximately 10 cycles apiece. TCRdb ran MiXCR on the multiplex PCR reads and lists one entry per CDR3 protein. The sample lists 100,000 or so distinct CDR3 sequences, roughly 69% seen once, with over 9% in the top ten. Sequencing was done on a sample of liver tumor tissue from sampling region 5. The subset denotes: tumor region T5, tumor centre. The receptor source for this set is a woman aged 55-70 years with primary liver carcinoma and hepatitis B virus infection.

Concerning this clonotype itself: A much larger clonotype is one base distant, so this may be a read error. Since the CDR3 does not end with the conserved phenylalanine or tryptophan, this likely comes from a read error. The chain links TRBV5-1 to TRBJ2-3; a possible D gene is TRBD1 (5 bases). The length of the CDR3 is 15 residues. V gave up 0 bases and J gave up 2 bases, with 10 bases separating them. CDR1 and CDR2 (germline): SGHRS, YFSETQ. The CDR3 here is CASSLAYRTTDTQYS. Written as DNA, the CDR3 is TGCGCCAGCAGCTTGGCTTACAGGACCACAGATACGCAGTATTCT.

This clonotype was seen repeatedly, ten times or more. This chain links TRBV6-5 with TRBJ2-2; D is uncertain. The CDR3 runs 16 residues. Trimming cost V 4 bases and J 5 bases, with 17 bases left between them. Looked up from germline, CDR1 is MNHEY and CDR2 is SVGAGI. The CDR3 nucleotides are TGTGCCAGCAGTTCCCTCCCCGGAGTAGAGACCGGGGAGCTGTTTTTT. It encodes CASSSLPGVETGELFF.

Of note for this clonotype: A much larger clone differs by one base, so this may be a read error. The chain joins TRBV28 to TRBJ1-5; D gene uncertain. CDR1 and CDR2 from the germline V gene are MDHEN and SYDVKM. There are 13 residues in the CDR3. The CDR3 DNA sequence: TGTGCCAGCCGTTATGGTGTCAATCAGCACCAGCATTTT. Its translation: CASRYGVNQHQHF.

Notes on this clonotype: At one end the junction does not follow the germline gene, possibly because of a read error. The genes are TRBV12-3 or TRBV12-4 and TRBJ1-1, with D possibly matching TRBD1 (5 bases). The CDR3 is made up of 15 amino acids. The CDR3 DNA is TGTACCAGCTGTATGGGGACGGAGAGGAACACTGAAGCTTTCTTT. Its protein is CTSCMGTERNTEAFF.

This clonotype was seen more than once but under ten times. Sequence at one end of the junction differs from germline and may be a read error. This rearrangement joins TRBV11-2 to TRBJ2-2; possible D gene TRBD1, 6 bases. Germline V CDR1 and CDR2: SGHAT, FQNNGV. The CDR3 is 20 amino acids. The CDR3 here is CAGSRLLGGRTGPNTGELFF. The CDR3 DNA reads as TGTGCCGGCAGCCGCTTACTAGGGGGTAGGACGGGCCCGAACACCGGGGAGCTGTTTTTT. The full variable domain, its missing parts supplied by reference TRBV11-2 and TRBJ2-2, is EAGVAQSPRYKIIEKRQSVAFWCNPISGHATLYWYQQILGQGPKLLIQFQNNGVVDDSQLPKDRFSAERLKGVDSTLKIQPAKLEDSAVYLCAGSRLLGGRTGPNTGELFFGEGSRLTVL.

In the case of this clonotype: The junction does not match germline at one end; this may be a read error. The chain joins TRBV7-9 to TRBJ2-1, with D maybe TRBD2 (7 bases). Germline V lookup: CDR1 SEHNR, CDR2 FQNEAQ (reference sequence). CDR3 length: 20 amino acids. The CDR3 protein is CASSLDTPRAGATQWNEQIF. In DNA, the CDR3 is TGTGCCAGCAGCTTAGATACTCCTCGTGCGGGGGCTACCCAATGGAATGAGCAAATCTTC.

V gene TRBV5-8 combines with J gene TRBJ2-1; D is undetermined. The V end lost 6 bases, the J end lost 0 bases, and 16 bases lay between the germline ends. The length of the CDR3 is 16 residues. CDR1 and CDR2 from the germline V gene are SGHTS and YDEGEE. This CDR3 reads CASTHAYLTSYNEQFF. The CDR3 DNA reads TGTGCCAGCACCCACGCCTACCTGACCTCCTACAATGAGCAGTTCTTC.

The rearrangement joins TRBV10-3 to TRBJ2-2, with TRBD1 matching 7 bases. This CDR3 region has 16 residues. The trim removed 7 bases at V and 2 bases at J, leaving 10 bases unmatched. CDR1 is ENHRY, CDR2 SYGVKD, per germline. The CDR3, as DNA: TGTGCCATCACCTCGGACAGGCGGTCTAACACCGGGGAGCTGTTTTTT. Translation gives CAITSDRRSNTGELFF.

This clonotype is categorized as medium-sized (0.01 to 0.1%). This chain joins TRBV11-2 and TRBJ2-2; D not certain. CDR1 and CDR2 (germline): SGHAT, FQNNGV. The ends were cut back, 1 base at V and 6 bases at J, with 9 bases in the middle. The CDR3 is 14 amino acids. CDR3: CASSLVKAAGELFF. CDR3 bases: TGTGCCAGCAGCTTAGTGAAGGCTGCCGGGGAGCTGTTTTTT.

In the case of this clonotype: One junction end disagrees with the germline gene, perhaps due to a read error. V gene TRBV11-3 combines with J gene TRBJ1-3; D unclear. Germline V gene lookup returns CDR1 SGHNT and CDR2 YENEEA. CDR3 size: 16 residues. For the CDR3, the DNA is TGTGCCAGCAGAGGGAATCTAGGATTGCTCTGGAAACACCATATATTT. Translation gives CASRGNLGLLWKHHIF.

The chain has TRBV19 and TRBJ2-4; 8 nucleotides agree with TRBD1. CDR3 size: 15 residues. CDR1 is LNHDA, CDR2 SQIVND, per germline (reference sequence). The junction had 5 bases not matched to a gene; V was cut back by 7 bases and J by 0 bases. CDR3 sequence (DNA): TGTGCCAGTACCGAAGACAGGGGAGCCAAAAACATTCAGTACTTC. It specifies CASTEDRGAKNIQYF.

The J gene is TRBJ2-5, the V gene TRBV29-1; 7 bases align to TRBD1. The J segment lost 2 bases and the V segment lost 3 bases, leaving 9 bases of the junction unmatched. The germline V gene encodes CDR1 SQVTM and CDR2 ANQGSEA. The CDR3 covers 15 residues. In DNA form, the CDR3 reads TGCAGCGTTGATGGGGAGACAGGGCCACAAGAGACCCAGTACTTC. Amino acid sequence: CSVDGETGPQETQYF.

On this clonotype itself: This clone may be a read error of a much larger clone one base away. The rearrangement links TRBV7-9 to TRBJ2-6; possible D gene TRBD1, 5 bases. There are 14 residues in the CDR3. CDR1 and CDR2 from the germline V gene are SEHNR and FQNEAQ (reference sequence). The CDR3 region is CASTESGGAYVLTF. The DNA of the CDR3 is TGTGCCAGCACAGAATCCGGTGGGGCCTACGTCCTGACTTTC.

Turning to this clonotype: Here the CDR3 omits its conserved ending phenylalanine or tryptophan, so a read error is the likely source. CDR3 sequence: CAGSPAGRVYEQYY. The CDR3 DNA follows: TGCGCCGGCAGCCCCGCGGGGAGGGTCTACGAGCAGTACTAC. This chain connects TRBV4-1 to TRBJ2-7, with TRBD2 identical over 7 bases. Per germline, CDR1 MGHRA and CDR2 YSYEKL. The CDR3 extends over 14 amino acids.